This is a list of T cell receptor beta chains from one sample in a study of CD8 T cells in Susac syndrome. TCRdb recomputed calls from the immunoSEQ multiplex PCR reads with MiXCR, one row per CDR3 protein. The top ten clones hold 0.09% to 0.15% of a sample with a few hundred thousand distinct CDR3 sequences, approximately 85% of them seen once. Sequencing used CD8+ T cells from PBMCs. Receptors originate from a human donor with multiple sclerosis. The CDR3 runs from the conserved cysteine through the conserved F or W. Each record gives: CDR3 protein, CDR3 DNA, clone size, J gene, V gene, D gene. The D gene is left open where the match is weak. The size field is filled for only some rows; it gives once, few, many or a size class.

CDR3aa: CASTGGLTEAFF; CDR3nt: TGTGCCAGCACCGGGGGGCTTACTGAAGCTTTCTTT; abundance: .; j_gene: TRBJ1-1; v_gene: TRBV12-3/TRBV12-4; d_gene: .
CDR3aa: CASSQADSSGELFF; CDR3nt: TGCGCCAGCAGCCAAGCGGACAGTTCCGGGGAGCTGTTTTTT; abundance: .; j_gene: TRBJ2-2; v_gene: TRBV4-1; d_gene: .
CDR3aa: CASSLYGAGNIQYF; CDR3nt: TGTGCCAGCAGTTTATACGGGGCTGGTAACATTCAGTACTTC; abundance: .; j_gene: TRBJ2-4; v_gene: TRBV27; d_gene: .
CDR3aa: CASSLDNRSGNTIYF; CDR3nt: TGTGCCAGCAGCTTAGACAATCGCTCTGGAAACACCATATATTTT; abundance: .; j_gene: TRBJ1-3; v_gene: TRBV7-2; d_gene: .
CDR3aa: CASSQVGTGGEKLFF; CDR3nt: TGCGCCAGCAGCCAAGTGGGGACAGGGGGTGAAAAACTGTTTTTT; abundance: .; j_gene: TRBJ1-4; v_gene: TRBV4-1; d_gene: TRBD1
CDR3aa: CASSAVKWTVTNEKLFF; CDR3nt: TGTGCCAGCAGCGCCGTTAAATGGACGGTAACTAATGAAAAACTGTTTTTT; abundance: .; j_gene: TRBJ1-4; v_gene: TRBV9; d_gene: .
CDR3aa: CASSVGSMGRHEQFF; CDR3nt: TGTGCCAGCAGCGTAGGATCAATGGGTCGGCATGAGCAGTTCTTC; abundance: .; j_gene: TRBJ2-1; v_gene: TRBV9; d_gene: .
CDR3aa: CSVPGNGGYTF; CDR3nt: TGCAGCGTTCCGGGGAACGGTGGCTACACCTTC; abundance: once; j_gene: TRBJ1-2; v_gene: TRBV29-1; d_gene: .
CDR3aa: CASSVVLSENEQFF; CDR3nt: TGCGCCAGCAGTGTAGTACTGTCTGAGAATGAGCAGTTCTTC; abundance: .; j_gene: TRBJ2-1; v_gene: TRBV10-2; d_gene: .
CDR3aa: CAALAGSYNEQFF; CDR3nt: TGTGCCGCACTAGCGGGCTCCTACAATGAGCAGTTCTTC; abundance: .; j_gene: TRBJ2-1; v_gene: TRBV30; d_gene: TRBD2